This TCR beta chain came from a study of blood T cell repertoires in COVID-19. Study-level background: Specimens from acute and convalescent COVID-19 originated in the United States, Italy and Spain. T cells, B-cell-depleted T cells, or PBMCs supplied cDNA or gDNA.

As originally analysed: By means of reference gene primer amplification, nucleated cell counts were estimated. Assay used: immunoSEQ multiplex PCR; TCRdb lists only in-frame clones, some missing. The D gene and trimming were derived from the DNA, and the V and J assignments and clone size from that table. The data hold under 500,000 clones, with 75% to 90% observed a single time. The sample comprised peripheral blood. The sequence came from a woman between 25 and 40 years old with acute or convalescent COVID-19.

In nucleotides, the CDR3 is TGTGCCAGCAGCTTACAAGGGCTAGCTAACACCGGGGAGCTGTTTTTT. Protein product: CASSLQGLANTGELFF. The chain carries TRBV7-3 and TRBJ2-2, with D possibly being TRBD2 (5 bases). Trimming removed 2 bases at V and 2 bases at J, with 12 bases between. The CDR3 has 16 residues. Germline V gene data show CDR1 as SGHTA and CDR2 as FQGTGA.